A selection of T cell receptor beta chains follows, all from one sample in a study of T-cell reconstitution after alpha-beta-depleted transplantation in children. TCRdb re-derived calls from the PCR reads in MiXCR, one entry per CDR3 protein. The sample carries about 830,000 distinct CDR3 sequences, 15% to 20% recorded once. The material sequenced was PBMCs, mostly from graft donor cells, taken 360 days after TCRalphabeta/CD19-depleted stem cell transplant. The receptors were sampled from a male patient aged 10 to 17 who had a stem cell transplant for acute lymphoblastic leukemia, so the T cells may come from the graft donor. Both conserved end residues are part of each CDR3. D genes are given only for firm matches. Clone size appears in some rows only: once, few, many, or a class for an expanded clone.

d_call,clone_size,j_call,v_call,cdr3_aa,cdr3_nt
TRBD2,.,TRBJ2-7,TRBV5-5,CASRPGTTAYEQYF,TGTGCCAGCAGACCCGGGACTACCGCCTACGAGCAGTACTTC
TRBD2,few,TRBJ2-5,TRBV5-1,CASSDGRAKETQYF,TGCGCCAGCAGCGACGGGAGGGCCAAGGAGACCCAGTACTTC
.,.,TRBJ1-6,TRBV20-1,CCARRGGSYNSPLHF,TGCTGTGCTAGGCGCGGTGGCTCCTATAATTCACCCCTCCACTTT
.,.,TRBJ2-5,TRBV9,CASSVQGEETQYF,TGTGCCAGCAGCGTTCAGGGAGAAGAGACCCAGTACTTC
TRBD2,few,TRBJ2-7,TRBV27,CASSLLSPGGYEQYF,TGTGCCAGCAGTCTCCTGAGTCCGGGAGGCTACGAGCAGTACTTC
.,many,TRBJ2-1,TRBV9,CASSVGGLDSYNEQFF,TGTGCCAGCAGCGTAGGAGGGCTAGACTCCTACAATGAGCAGTTCTTC
TRBD2,.,TRBJ2-1,TRBV12-3/TRBV12-4,CASSSGSQYEQFF,TGTGCCAGCAGCAGCGGGAGCCAGTATGAGCAGTTCTTC
TRBD1,.,TRBJ1-2,TRBV7-9,CASRSRTGAPHNYGYTF,TGTGCCAGCAGAAGTAGGACAGGGGCCCCTCACAACTATGGCTACACCTTC
.,.,TRBJ2-4,TRBV20-1,CSARRGGGNIQYF,TGCAGTGCCCGGAGGGGCGGAGGAAACATTCAGTACTTC
.,.,TRBJ1-5,TRBV5-1,CASSLSGVDQPQHF,TGCGCCAGCAGCTTGAGTGGGGTTGATCAGCCCCAGCATTTT
TRBD2,.,TRBJ2-1,TRBV20-1,CSASILAVYNEQFF,TGCAGTGCTAGTATACTAGCGGTTTACAATGAGCAGTTCTTC
.,few,TRBJ1-1,TRBV20-1,CSARITVNTEAFF,TGCAGTGCTAGAATCACAGTGAACACTGAAGCTTTCTTT
TRBD2,many,TRBJ2-5,TRBV12-3/TRBV12-4,CASSRTSGFQETQYF,TGTGCCAGCAGTAGGACTAGCGGGTTTCAAGAGACCCAGTACTTC
TRBD2,.,TRBJ2-7,TRBV2,CASSDKRGPYEQYF,TGTGCCAGCAGTGATAAGCGGGGGCCCTACGAGCAGTACTTC
.,few,TRBJ1-2,TRBV29-1,CSVRAENGYTF,TGCAGCGTCAGGGCCGAGAATGGCTACACCTTC
.,many,TRBJ2-7,TRBV9,CASSVWRDPYEQYF,TGTGCCAGCAGCGTATGGAGGGATCCCTACGAGCAGTACTTC
.,few,TRBJ1-1,TRBV4-1,CASSQAPLGDTEAFF,TGCGCCAGCAGCCAAGCCCCGTTGGGGGACACTGAAGCTTTCTTT
TRBD1,few,TRBJ2-7,TRBV29-1,CSAGKGQVSYEQYF,TGCAGCGCTGGAAAGGGACAGGTCTCCTACGAGCAGTACTTC
TRBD1,few,TRBJ1-3,TRBV7-9,CASSSAQGAGNTIYF,TGTGCCAGCAGCTCAGCCCAGGGGGCTGGAAACACCATATATTTT
.,.,TRBJ1-2,TRBV29-1,CSVGSGVYGYTF,TGCAGCGTTGGCTCAGGGGTCTATGGCTACACCTTC
.,.,TRBJ2-7,TRBV20-1,CSARDRGSWGTYEQYF,TGCAGTGCTAGAGATCGAGGTAGCTGGGGAACCTACGAGCAGTACTTC
.,few,TRBJ2-1,TRBV20-1,CSARVEDSPRFYNEQFF,TGCAGTGCTAGAGTGGAAGATTCGCCCAGATTCTACAATGAGCAGTTCTTC
TRBD2,.,TRBJ2-7,TRBV20-1,CSAKGLAGYEQYF,TGCAGTGCCAAGGGACTAGCGGGGTACGAGCAGTACTTC
TRBD2,few,TRBJ2-7,TRBV7-9,CASSLVGPGLDSYEQYF,TGTGCCAGCAGCTTAGTGGGTCCGGGACTAGACTCCTACGAGCAGTACTTC
.,.,TRBJ2-7,TRBV29-1,CSVEVFTGFYEQYF,TGCAGCGTTGAGGTCTTCACAGGGTTCTACGAGCAGTACTTC
TRBD2,few,TRBJ2-7,TRBV28,CASRGLAGGPGHEQYF,TGTGCCAGCAGGGGGCTAGCGGGAGGGCCTGGCCACGAGCAGTACTTC
TRBD1,.,TRBJ2-7,TRBV20-1,CSANPGTGSTHEQYF,TGCAGTGCGAATCCTGGGACAGGGAGTACCCACGAGCAGTACTTC
TRBD1,.,TRBJ2-7,TRBV12-3/TRBV12-4,CASCLRVFVGQGANEQYF,TGTGCCAGCTGTTTAAGGGTATTTGTGGGACAGGGGGCTAACGAGCAGTACTTC
.,few,TRBJ1-4,TRBV27,CASSLAHSGYEKLFF,TGTGCCAGCAGTTTAGCCCACAGTGGCTATGAAAAACTGTTTTTT
.,.,TRBJ1-2,TRBV12-3/TRBV12-4,CASTSRQSHGYTF,TGTGCCAGCACTTCGCGGCAGAGCCATGGCTACACCTTC
.,many,TRBJ2-3,TRBV12-3/TRBV12-4,CASSLVSATDTQYF,TGTGCCAGCAGTTTAGTCAGCGCAACAGATACGCAGTATTTT
TRBD2,few,TRBJ2-7,TRBV20-1,CSAPPTPGLIYEQYF,TGCAGTGCCCCCCCGACCCCGGGACTAATATACGAGCAGTACTTC
.,many,TRBJ2-3,TRBV11-1,CASSLVGSFTSTDTQYF,TGTGCCAGCAGCTTAGTGGGCAGTTTCACTAGCACAGATACGCAGTATTTT
TRBD2,few,TRBJ2-1,TRBV5-1,CASSLRLMSGLAANEQFF,TGCGCCAGCAGCCTCCGGCTGATGTCGGGACTAGCGGCCAATGAGCAGTTCTTC
.,many,TRBJ2-2,TRBV9,CASSVGPGELFF,TGTGCCAGCAGCGTCGGACCCGGGGAGCTGTTTTTT
.,.,TRBJ2-7,TRBV7-9,CASGSEGFPVREQYF,TGTGCCAGCGGGTCAGAGGGGTTTCCCGTGCGCGAGCAGTACTTC
.,many,TRBJ2-5,TRBV7-2,CASSLGLTQYF,TGTGCCAGCAGCTTAGGATTGACCCAGTACTTC
TRBD1,few,TRBJ1-6,TRBV11-2,CASSLVGQAPSF,TGTGCCAGCAGCTTAGTCGGACAGGCCCCCAGCTTT
TRBD1,.,TRBJ1-5,TRBV20-1,CSAPGTGRDQPQHF,TGCAGTGCCCCTGGGACAGGGAGGGATCAGCCCCAGCATTTT
.,.,TRBJ1-1,TRBV10-1,CASSELGLFSFTSSIIMNTEAFF,TGCGCCAGCAGTGAGCTGGGGTTATTCTCGTTTACATCATCCATCATCATGAACACTGAAGCTTTCTTT
.,many,TRBJ2-3,TRBV10-2,CASSSISGGRDTQYF,TGCGCCAGCAGTTCCATAAGTGGGGGACGAGATACGCAGTATTTT
.,many,TRBJ1-5,TRBV5-1,CARDNRVNQPQHF,TGCGCTAGAGATAACAGGGTCAATCAGCCCCAGCATTTT
TRBD2,.,TRBJ2-5,TRBV24-1,CALDRPRTSGKETQYF,TGTGCCCTGGACCGACCCCGGACTAGCGGTAAAGAGACCCAGTACTTC
.,many,TRBJ1-1,TRBV5-5,CASSFPSGGTNEAFF,TGTGCCAGCAGCTTCCCCTCGGGAGGGACCAATGAAGCTTTCTTT
.,many,TRBJ2-1,TRBV5-1,CASSFPGLDWWFF,TGCGCCAGCAGCTTCCCTGGTCTAGATTGGTGGTTCTTC
TRBD1,few,TRBJ2-5,TRBV7-2,CASSPDRIFETQYF,TGTGCCAGCAGCCCGGACAGGATCTTTGAGACCCAGTACTTC
.,.,TRBJ2-3,TRBV12-3/TRBV12-4,CASSFRWGDTQYF,TGTGCCAGCAGTTTTCGGTGGGGGGATACGCAGTATTTT
TRBD2,.,TRBJ2-1,TRBV11-1,CASSPPPVAGYSYNEQFF,TGTGCCAGCAGCCCCCCCCCCGTAGCGGGATACTCCTACAATGAGCAGTTCTTC
.,many,TRBJ2-3,TRBV24-1,CATSWRSTDTQYF,TGTGCCACCAGTTGGCGGAGCACAGATACGCAGTATTTT
.,.,TRBJ2-1,TRBV11-1,CASSLVVLRLTTYNEQFF,TGTGCCAGCAGCTTAGTGGTCCTCAGACTTACAACCTACAATGAGCAGTTCTTC
.,.,TRBJ2-1,TRBV27,CASSLLDSRNEQFF,TGTGCCAGCAGTTTACTGGACTCTCGTAATGAGCAGTTCTTC
TRBD2,many,TRBJ2-7,TRBV28,CASSRGLAGIYEQYF,TGTGCCAGCAGTAGGGGACTAGCGGGAATCTACGAGCAGTACTTC
TRBD2,few,TRBJ2-7,TRBV3-1,CASSQDRLAVYEQYF,TGTGCCAGCAGCCAAGATCGGCTAGCGGTGTACGAGCAGTACTTC
.,.,TRBJ2-3,TRBV3-1,CASSTLALALNTDTQYF,TGTGCCAGCAGCACGTTGGCATTAGCTCTCAACACAGATACGCAGTATTTT
.,.,TRBJ1-2,TRBV20-1,CSAPGSPSGYTF,TGCAGTGCACCTGGTTCCCCTTCGGGCTACACCTTC
.,few,TRBJ2-1,TRBV4-2,CASSQLGTFPSSYNEQFF,TGTGCCAGCAGCCAACTTGGGACTTTTCCGAGCTCCTACAATGAGCAGTTCTTC